Shown below are 4 T cell receptor beta chains from a single sample sequenced in a study of T-cell reconstitution after alpha-beta-depleted transplantation in children. Unique molecular identifiers were incorporated when the TCRbeta library was constructed. TCRdb re-called the PCR reads with MiXCR, one entry per CDR3 protein. The profile shows around 500,000 distinct CDR3 sequences, under 15% of them singletons. Sample: PBMCs from the stem cell graft donor, taken from the stem cell graft. All receptors derive from a human donor who donated a stem cell graft to a child with combined immunodeficiency.

This clonotype was counted a few times. The genes are TRBV5-6 and TRBJ2-1, with 8 bases that match TRBD1. The CDR3 is 14 residues long. Germline V lookup: CDR1 SGHDT, CDR2 YYEEEE. V was clipped by 4 bases and J by 4 bases; unmatched bases: 4. CDR3 loop: CASSLGQDYNEQFF. As DNA, the CDR3 is TGTGCCAGCAGCCTGGGACAGGATTACAATGAGCAGTTCTTC.

This clonotype was counted many times. This chain uses TRBV20-1 with TRBJ2-3; D ambiguous. V lost 5 bases, J lost 5 bases, and 14 bases lay in between. Germline loops: CDR1 DFQATT, CDR2 SNEGSKA (reference sequence). The CDR3 loop spans 13 amino acids. CDR3 region: CSAPPGWGDTQYF. CDR3 nucleotides: TGCAGTGCTCCCCCCGGGTGGGGAGATACGCAGTATTTT.

This clonotype appeared a few times. The rearrangement uses TRBV12-3 or TRBV12-4 and TRBJ1-6; 8 nucleotides line up with TRBD1. Losses at the gene ends were 5 bases for V and 6 bases for J; bases not matched to a gene: 3. This CDR3 contains 14 residues. The CDR3 region is CASSPDRGNSPLHF. CDR3 nucleotide sequence: TGTGCCAGCAGTCCCGACAGGGGTAATTCACCCCTCCACTTT.

This clonotype was observed a few times. The chain has TRBV6-2 or TRBV6-3 and TRBJ2-7; no reliable D call. The CDR3 runs 13 residues. Trimming took 5 bases from V and 0 from J, leaving 8 bases between them. Germline-derived CDR1 and CDR2 are MNHEY and SVGEGT. The CDR3 nucleotides read TGTGCCAGCAGTCACACCCCCTCCTACGAGCAGTACTTC. It is translated as CASSHTPSYEQYF.